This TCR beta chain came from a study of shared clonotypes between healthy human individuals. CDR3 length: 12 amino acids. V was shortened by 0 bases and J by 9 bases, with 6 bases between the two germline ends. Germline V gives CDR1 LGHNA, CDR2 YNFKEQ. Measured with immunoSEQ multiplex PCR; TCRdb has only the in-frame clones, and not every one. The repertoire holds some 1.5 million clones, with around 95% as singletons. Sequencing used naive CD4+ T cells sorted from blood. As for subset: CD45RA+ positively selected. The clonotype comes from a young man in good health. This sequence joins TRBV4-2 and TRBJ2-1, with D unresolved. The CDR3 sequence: CASSQDRSEQFF. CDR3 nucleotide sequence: TGTGCCAGCAGCCAAGATAGGAGTGAGCAGTTCTTC.